This record concerns one TCR beta chain sequence. From germline, CDR1 is SGHTA and CDR2 FQGNSA. V was clipped by 4 bases and J by 0 bases; unmatched bases: 3. This CDR3 has 16 residues. The record originates from a study of glioma-infiltrating T cells after dendritic cell vaccination. The PCR used 60 V beta and 13 J beta primers. Clones were read by immunoSEQ multiplex PCR, and TCRdb kept only the in-frame ones, dropping some. The data contain about 99,000 clones, roughly four fifths of them singletons. The clonotype originates from a human donor with glioblastoma. V usage is TRBV7-2 and J usage is TRBJ2-2; 9 positions agree with TRBD1. This material consisted of blood, taken before dendritic cell vaccination. The CDR3 DNA sequence: TGTGCCAGCAGCTCCGGACAGGGGACGAACACCGGGGAGCTGTTTTTT. Amino acid sequence: CASSSGQGTNTGELFF.